These 23 T cell receptor beta chains share one sample of origin, sequenced in a study of blood T cell repertoires in COVID-19 (dated by TCRdb to 2020 to 2021). Library preparation employed the immunoSEQ multiplex PCR assay. Held by TCRdb, this immuneACCESS table contains in-frame sequences only and omits some clones. Under half of the omission traces to an unresolved V gene where checked; the cause of the rest is unknown. In this sample the table shows some 100,000 clones, about 86% of which occur a single time. The top ten clones comprise approximately 7.9% of the sample. The sample taken for sequencing was peripheral blood. The receptors were sampled from an older man who had recovered from COVID-19.

The V and J genes are TRBV24-1 and TRBJ2-1; 13 bases match TRBD2. Germline V CDR1 and CDR2: KGHDR, SFDVKD. The CDR3 is 20 residues long. J gave up 10 bases and V 3 bases, and 20 bases lay outside the gene matches. The CDR3 region has the DNA TGTGCCACCAGTGATCATCCCAGGACTAGCGGGAGCCGGGGATTAGACGAGCAGTTCTTC. It codes for CATSDHPRTSGSRGLDEQFF.

The chain recombines TRBV6-5 with TRBJ1-1, with D hard to call. This CDR3 region has 13 residues. Germline CDR1 reads MNHEY; CDR2 reads SVGAGI. The V and J ends lost 1 base and 1 base respectively, with 4 bases between them. The CDR3 reads CASSYFGNTEAFF. The CDR3 DNA reads as TGTGCCAGCAGTTACTTCGGGAACACTGAAGCTTTCTTT.

This chain connects TRBV2 to TRBJ2-7; D possibly corresponds to TRBD1 (7 bases). The CDR3 runs 15 residues. Trimming pared 6 bases from V and 6 bases from J, leaving 21 bases between. Germline assignment: CDR1 SNHLY and CDR2 FYNNEI. The CDR3 DNA sequence: TGTGCCAGCAGCGACACTGACAGGGACTTTGGCGAGCAGTACTTC. Translated: CASSDTDRDFGEQYF.

V is TRBV6-1 and J is TRBJ2-5, with TRBD2 identical over 10 bases. Losses at the gene ends were 3 bases for V and 5 bases for J; bases not matched to a gene: 6. Germline V lookup: CDR1 MNHNS, CDR2 SASEGT. The length of the CDR3 is 15 residues. The CDR3 loop reads CASSDLAGGGETQYF. The DNA for the CDR3 is TGTGCCAGCAGTGATTTAGCGGGGGGCGGGGAGACCCAGTACTTC.

The chain recombines TRBV6-5 with TRBJ2-6; D not resolved. V was cut by 2 bases and J by 0 bases, with 5 bases left in between. CDR1 MNHEY and CDR2 SVGAGI come from the germline V gene. This CDR3 has 15 amino acids. CDR3 sequence reads: CASSYQISGANVLTF. The CDR3 DNA is TGTGCCAGCAGTTACCAGATCTCTGGGGCCAACGTCCTGACTTTC.

The CDR3 is CSAAGADTQYF. The CDR3 coding sequence is TGCAGTGCTGCAGGGGCAGATACGCAGTATTTT. This rearrangement joins TRBV20-1 to TRBJ2-3; a weak D match, TRBD1 (6 bases). The CDR3 is 11 amino acids. Germline V gene lookup returns CDR1 DFQATT and CDR2 SNEGSKA (reference sequence). V was cut by 5 bases and J by 4 bases, with 7 bases left in between.

The CDR3 nucleotides are TGCGCCAGCGGGACAGGGGCTACGAACACCGGGGAGCTGTTTTTT. Translating gives CASGTGATNTGELFF. The chain carries TRBV5-1 and TRBJ2-2; TRBD1 matches at 10 bases. Trimming removed 7 bases from V and 0 bases from J; junction bases left unmatched: 3. CDR1 and CDR2 (germline): SGHRS, YFSETQ. The CDR3 extends over 15 amino acids.

The rearrangement uses TRBV29-1 and TRBJ1-4; D is perhaps TRBD1 (5 bases). The germline V and J ends were trimmed by 4 bases and 8 bases, with 14 bases remaining between them. The CDR3 spans 13 residues. Germline V gene lookup returns CDR1 SQVTM and CDR2 ANQGSEA. The CDR3 DNA is TGCAGCGTTGCATACAGGAAAGACGAAAAACTGTTTTTT. This codes for CSVAYRKDEKLFF.

This clone was seen just once. The chain recombines TRBV5-1 with TRBJ2-5; D call uncertain. CDR1 and CDR2 from the germline V gene are SGHRS and YFSETQ. V was trimmed by 1 base and J by 3 bases, leaving 7 bases between them. CDR3 length: 13 amino acids. CDR3 sequence reads: CASSLYGEETQYF. CDR3 sequence (DNA): TGCGCCAGCAGCTTGTACGGTGAAGAGACCCAGTACTTC.

This chain uses TRBV5-4 with TRBJ2-1, with 8 positions matching TRBD2. V was clipped by 5 bases and J by 15 bases; unmatched bases: 10. Per germline, CDR1 SGHNT and CDR2 YYREEE (reference sequence). There are 12 residues in the CDR3. The DNA of the CDR3 is TGTGCCAGCAGTAGCCCGGGACTAGGCTGGTTCTTC. Its translation is CASSSPGLGWFF.

The chain recombines TRBV11-2 with TRBJ1-6; D gene unclear. Germline V gene data show CDR1 as SGHAT and CDR2 as FQNNGV. The CDR3 has 13 residues. Deletions cut 5 bases from V and 9 bases from J, with 11 bases between. This CDR3 is CASSPTESSPLHF. As DNA, the CDR3 is TGTGCCAGCAGCCCGACGGAGAGTTCACCCCTCCACTTT.

This chain joins TRBV5-5 and TRBJ1-2; TRBD1 aligns across 7 bases. V lost 2 bases to trimming and J lost 4 bases; unmatched junction nucleotides: 8. CDR3 length equals 15 residues. Looked up from germline, CDR1 is SGHKS and CDR2 is YYEKEE (reference sequence). CDR3 amino acids: CASSFPRQGLYGYTF. CDR3 nucleotides: TGTGCCAGCAGCTTCCCGCGACAGGGACTCTATGGCTACACCTTC.

V gene TRBV6-5 combines with J gene TRBJ1-2, with D tentatively TRBD1 (5 bases). Trimming cost V 2 bases and J 5 bases, with 12 bases left between them. Per the germline V gene, CDR1 is MNHEY and CDR2 is SVGAGI. The length of the CDR3 is 14 residues. CDR3 coding DNA: TGTGCCAGCAGTTACATTCCGGGGGTGTATGGCTACACCTTC. Residues: CASSYIPGVYGYTF.

The chain carries TRBV29-1 and TRBJ1-2; 7 bases line up with TRBD1. Trimming cost V 4 bases and J 4 bases; bases outside gene matches: 3. Germline V gene lookup returns CDR1 SQVTM and CDR2 ANQGSEA. The CDR3 is 12 residues long. The CDR3 here is CSVVTGAYGYTF. CDR3 bases: TGCAGCGTTGTTACAGGGGCCTATGGCTACACCTTC. Using reference TRBV29-1 and TRBJ1-2 for the parts outside the CDR3, the full variable domain is SAVISQKPSRDICQRGTSLTIQCQVDSQVTMMFWYRQQPGQSLTLIATANQGSEATYESGFVIDKFPISRPNLTFSTLTVSNMSPEDSSIYLCSVVTGAYGYTFGSGTRLTVV.

The V call is TRBV18, the J call TRBJ1-1; TRBD1 matches at 9 bases. Germline assignment: CDR1 KGHSH and CDR2 LQKENI. This CDR3 is built from 16 residues. V trimming: 3 bases; J trimming: 5 bases; junction bases outside the gene matches: 10. The CDR3 DNA follows: TGTGCCAGCTCACCCTTAACCGTGACAGGGGGAACTGAAGCTTTCTTT. It is translated as CASSPLTVTGGTEAFF.

J is TRBJ2-5 and V is TRBV25-1; weak D call: TRBD1 (6 bases). Germline V lookup: CDR1 MGHDK, CDR2 SYGVNS. V lost 2 bases and J 3 bases, leaving 22 bases between the germline ends. CDR3 size: 18 residues. Here the CDR3 reads CASSEIRSAGDLEETQYF. The CDR3 bases are TGTGCCAGCAGTGAAATTCGTTCGGCAGGGGACCTCGAAGAGACCCAGTACTTC.

V gene TRBV7-2 combines with J gene TRBJ1-1, with 7 bases fitting TRBD1. Germline CDR1 and CDR2: SGHTA and FQGNSA. The CDR3 spans 13 residues. The junction had 1 base not matched to a gene; V was cut back by 0 bases and J by 6 bases. The CDR3 coding sequence is TGTGCCAGCAGCTTAGCAGGGGGCGCTGAAGCTTTCTTT. As protein: CASSLAGGAEAFF.

V is TRBV24-1 and J is TRBJ2-5, with a tentative D call TRBD2 (6 bases). This CDR3 has 17 amino acids. Trimming stripped 2 bases from V and 4 bases from J, with 19 bases between. Germline-derived CDR1 and CDR2 are KGHDR and SFDVKD. The CDR3 DNA follows: TGTGCCACCAGTGATTCTCCGGGCGGGGCCGAGGGAGAGACCCAGTACTTC. It encodes CATSDSPGGAEGETQYF.

The rearrangement uses TRBV6-5 and TRBJ2-1, with 7 bases lining up with TRBD2. V gave up 2 bases and J gave up 14 bases; unmatched junction bases: 9. CDR1 is MNHEY and CDR2 is SVGAGI in the germline V gene. The CDR3 sequence is 13 residues long. CDR3 protein: CASSYERGRREFF. The CDR3 coding sequence is TGTGCCAGCAGTTACGAGCGGGGCCGCAGGGAGTTCTTC.

The genes are TRBV13 and TRBJ1-2; 9 bases are shared with TRBD1. Germline V gene sequence: CDR1 PRHDT, CDR2 FYEKMQ (reference sequence). V trimming: 5 bases; J trimming: 6 bases; junction bases outside the gene matches: 13. The CDR3 contains 16 residues. The CDR3 loop is CASSRERTGGRNGYTF. CDR3 DNA sequence: TGTGCCAGCAGCCGAGAAAGAACAGGGGGCAGGAATGGCTACACCTTC.

The CDR3 bases are TGTGCCAGCAGCCAAAATTCACCCCTCCACTTT. This translates into CASSQNSPLHF. The chain is built from TRBV28 and TRBJ1-6, with D unclear. The CDR3 covers 11 residues. The V gene's germline CDR1 is MDHEN and CDR2 SYDVKM. The ends were cut back, 6 bases at V and 7 bases at J, with 4 bases in the middle.

This chain joins TRBV6-5 and TRBJ1-5; 9 bases match TRBD1. Germline V CDR1 and CDR2: MNHEY, SVGAGI. V dropped 5 bases and J dropped 7; count of bases not matched to a gene: 6. This CDR3 spans 14 amino acids. CDR3: CASSQTGGGQPQHF. The DNA for the CDR3 is TGTGCCAGCAGTCAGACAGGGGGAGGCCAGCCCCAGCATTTT.

This clone was picked up one time. The genes are TRBV28 and TRBJ2-5; 14 positions agree with TRBD2. This CDR3 comprises 16 residues. The germline V gene has CDR1 MDHEN and CDR2 SYDVKM. After removal of 5 bases from V and 2 bases from J, the junction contained 4 bases not matched to a gene. CDR3 loop: CASSRLAGGGQETQYF. CDR3 DNA sequence: TGTGCCAGCAGTAGACTAGCGGGAGGGGGACAAGAGACCCAGTACTTC.